This T cell receptor beta chain was sequenced for a study of molecular identifiers for immune sequencing clone quantification (dated by TCRdb to 2016 to 2019). In terms of the full investigation: For a replicate experiment, RNA from roughly 20,000 or 100,000 naive CD8 T cells was divided into five aliquots, and four of the five aliquots were sequenced. CD8 T cells were used in a methods study to benchmark molecular-identifier clustering-based TCR repertoire sequencing (MIDCIRS) and TCR RNA copy counting.

Broader findings and caveats from the paper: Spiked-in Jurkat TCR RNA (10 copies' worth), which is not part of the donor repertoire, was contained in the naive libraries. Modeling gave approximately 3 recovered TCR RNA copies per cell versus approximately 9 by digital PCR, implying around 31% capture efficiency. Spiked-in Jurkat TCR RNA equivalent to a single cell was reported to be detectable even among one million naive CD8 T cells. When barcode sub-clustering was omitted, TCR diversity was inflated by chimeric consensus sequences, with chimeras reaching as high as 47%. In CMV-specific effector cells, over 97% of molecules were held by clones above 20 RNA copies, whereas under 1% of molecules were held by such clones in naive cells. The sizes of highly expanded clones could end up underestimated when identical TCR molecules share a barcode.

Libraries of naive CD8 T cells were generated from around 20,000 to 1,000,000 sorted cells, with 10%, 30% or 50% of the purified RNA used. Naive CD8 T cells, defined as CD8+CD4-CCR7+CD45RA+, were FACS-sorted into RLT Plus buffer on a BD FACSAria II. To test detection sensitivity, Jurkat RNA equal to approximately ten TCR copies was added to samples of about 20,000-1,000,000 naive CD8 T cells. CD8 T cells were enriched with RosetteSep CD8+ T Cell Enrichment Cocktail and Ficoll-Paque, followed by ACK red cell lysis. Libraries were made using PCR. Sequencing was carried out with a NextSeq 500. Bulk TCR libraries were generated as previously described, with the TCR primers listed in Table S5 used. The Qiagen AllPrep DNA/RNA kit was used to purify total RNA. Before analysis, reads from multiple sequencing runs of one library were combined. As for the authors' bioinformatics: Reads were retained only if the reads had an exact TCR constant sequence, and the retained reads were trimmed to 150 nt and grouped according to their 12-nt molecular barcodes. Reads within each barcode group were sub-clustered using a 15% Levenshtein threshold, and quality-weighted consensus sequences were constructed for each RNA molecule. Non-functional sequences were removed, as were lower-count sequences one edit away from another. Based on fitting two negative binomial distributions, any barcode sub-cluster with under 20% of the maximum read count was discarded. Using fastp at Q25 and MiXCR, TCRdb reprocessed the public reads and kept productive beta chains. A single entry per CDR3 protein holds the most common genes and DNA from its merged rows. In this record, the V and J calls reflect TCRdb's handling and not the investigators' own analysis. Present in this sample are about half a million distinct CDR3 sequences, around 23% of which were seen just once. Over 0.6% of the sample is held by the ten biggest clonotypes.

This clonotype was detected only a few times. Its target antigen remains unknown. No clone much larger than this one lies a single base away; base qualities are absent. This TCR was sampled from a human donor in good health. Some libraries in this study had Jurkat cell RNA spiked in. The sequencing sample was made of naive CD8+ T cells from blood, with Jurkat cell RNA spiked in. In light of the paper, this sample's cell subset or site label describes: FACS-sorted CD8+CD4-CCR7+CD45RA+ naive T cells.

The sequenced DNA is TGTGCCAGCCGGGACTACAAGAGTCAGGGGCCTACAGATACGCAGTATTTT. It translates to CASRDYKSQGPTDTQYF. Here the chain combines TRBV6-5 and TRBJ2-3; the D gene is perhaps TRBD2, on 7 matching bases. The CDR3 runs 17 residues from the cysteine to the phenylalanine. CDR3 DNA only is kept here, 51 bases in frame from base 1. V is reduced by 8 bases and J by 3 bases, leaving a spacing of 24 bases between them. As encoded in the germline V gene, CDR1 is MNHEY while CDR2 is SVGAGI.